A selection of T cell receptor beta chains follows, all from one sample in a study of blood T cell repertoires in COVID-19. Repertoires were generated with immunoSEQ multiplex PCR, while TCRdb's copy carries only in-frame clones and drops some. The profile shows around 80,000 clones, around four fifths of them singletons. The specimen was peripheral blood. These receptor sequences come from a human donor in a cohort sampled during active COVID-19. Both conserved end residues are part of each CDR3. Each record gives: V gene, CDR3 protein.

TRBV30 | CAWRDRDSLGAFF
TRBV28 | CASSLLIQSTAQAFF
TRBV2 | CASTLDSYSNQPQHF
TRBV5-4 | CASSLAGVSGANVLTF
TRBV28 | CASSSPGQGTNEQFF
TRBV7-9 | CASSLEQGNIQYF
TRBV7-3 | CASSYGGAADTQYF
TRBV24-1 | CATSDRRHYEQYF
TRBV5-1 | CASSLGTSGTNTGELFF
TRBV12-3/TRBV12-4 | CASSPNEGYEQYF
TRBV27 | CASSSAGTWIRTGELFF
TRBV11-3 | CASSFTQPGYNEQFF
TRBV30 | CAWTLGKDTQYF
TRBV3-1/TRBV3-2 | CASSLTGGTQYF
TRBV24-1 | CATSIPGLIPYEQYF
TRBV7-7 | CASSFGLLAVYEQYF
TRBV2 | CASSRLIDNEQFF
TRBV3-1/TRBV3-2 | CASSQARLAGSYEQYF
TRBV9 | CASSVGDSGYGYTF
TRBV29-1 | CSGGPSQETQYF
TRBV4-2 | CASSPGLSYEQYF
TRBV7-3 | CASSHMDRLNTEAFF
TRBV30 | CAWTWGGLLGHEQYF
TRBV11-2 | CASSLIQGWYYGYTF
TRBV30 | CAWRGQGAGELFF
TRBV28 | CASSLGAGSYEQYF
TRBV10-3 | CAISGGQGFKTEAFF
TRBV5-1 | CASSSHGTGVYEQYF
TRBV27 | CASSPGTGGAKYEQYF
TRBV2 | CVAKRTSYEQYF
TRBV6-1 | CASSGDRGPATDTQYF
TRBV29-1 | CSVEGTFTNTGELFF
TRBV30 | CAWTGIERAFF
TRBV5-1 | CASSLAGQGEAQYF
TRBV19 | CASSSRDRDPYEQYF
TRBV25-1 | CASSPGTGLAGYEQYF
TRBV4-2 | CASSQEGAGANTGELFF
TRBV9 | CASSVSPETEAFF
TRBV9 | CASSPTSTGELFF
TRBV30 | CAWSVSGQGSGQYF
TRBV27 | CASSLGTGGYTGELFF
TRBV5-1 | CASSLGPPVSTDTQYF
TRBV10-1 | CASSLTGNTEAFF
TRBV19 | CASSMGPLLYEQYF
TRBV5-6 | CASSLGTGAEAFF